The sequence of this TCR beta chain was determined in a study of T cell changes during pregnancy in multiple sclerosis. Profiling relied on immunoSEQ multiplex PCR, and the TCRdb table lists in-frame clones only, not all of them. In the table there are around 32,000 clones, approximately 90% of which are singletons. The CDR3 has 14 residues. CDR1 and CDR2 (germline): SEHNR, FQNEAQ (reference sequence). V trimming: 7 bases; J trimming: 3 bases; junction bases outside the gene matches: 5. This rearrangement joins TRBV7-9 to TRBJ2-1; 8 nucleotides agree with TRBD2. The clonotype comes from a female donor with multiple sclerosis, enrolled in a pregnancy study. This material consisted of CD8+ T cells from peripheral blood mononuclear cells, taken in the third trimester of pregnancy. CDR3 in amino acids: CASTSGLVYNEQFF. DNA for the CDR3: TGTGCCAGCACCTCGGGACTAGTCTACAATGAGCAGTTCTTC.